Listed here are 5 T cell receptor beta chains from one sample, sequenced in a study of early T cells in non-severe SARS-CoV-2 infection. TCRdb ran MiXCR on the 5' RACE reads and lists one entry per CDR3 protein. The repertoire has 100,000 to 150,000 distinct CDR3 sequences, under 15% of them found once; the top ten carry less than 25%. Sequencing input: whole blood. These receptors were obtained from an adult who was a healthcare worker with PCR-confirmed SARS-CoV-2 infection or an uninfected control (not recorded which).

The J gene is TRBJ2-2, the V gene TRBV4-1, with 11 bases identical to TRBD2. The CDR3 is 18 residues long. Losses at the gene ends were 0 bases for V and 5 bases for J; bases not matched to a gene: 8. Germline V gives CDR1 MGHRA, CDR2 YSYEKL. CDR3 nucleotide sequence: TGCGCCAGCAGCCAAGATGGAGGGCTAGCGGGGGGAACCGGGGAGCTGTTTTTT. Translation: CASSQDGGLAGGTGELFF.

The chain uses TRBV6-5 and TRBJ2-2; TRBD1 aligns across 10 bases. Germline trimming cut 3 bases from V and 1 base from J; bases unmatched to any gene: 8. Germline CDR1 and CDR2: MNHEY and SVGAGI. The CDR3 consists of 18 residues. This CDR3 is CASSYRGTGALNTGELFF. CDR3 bases: TGTGCCAGCAGTTATCGGGGGACAGGGGCCCTGAACACCGGGGAGCTGTTTTTT.

DNA of the CDR3: TGTGCCAGCAGTGCGGGACAAGACAATGAGCAGTTCTTC. Amino acid sequence: CASSAGQDNEQFF. The rearrangement joins TRBV2 to TRBJ2-1; D is perhaps TRBD1 (6 bases). V was clipped by 4 bases and J by 5 bases, with 9 bases between them. CDR1 is SNHLY, CDR2 FYNNEI, per germline. This CDR3 is built from 13 residues.

This clonotype was found many times. This chain uses TRBV11-2 with TRBJ2-3; 9 positions agree with TRBD1. CDR3 length: 14 amino acids. Germline V gene lookup returns CDR1 SGHAT and CDR2 FQNNGV. Trimming removed 4 bases from V and 6 bases from J; junction bases left unmatched: 5. Here the CDR3 DNA reads TGTGCCAGCAGCTCAGGGACAGGGCTGGATACGCAGTATTTT. As protein: CASSSGTGLDTQYF.

The genes are TRBV12-3 or TRBV12-4 and TRBJ2-1; the D gene is possibly TRBD1 (6 bases). Trimming cost V 6 bases and J 8 bases, with 14 bases left between them. CDR3 length: 13 residues. The CDR3 nucleotides read TGTGCCAGCAGAGATTCGGGACATGATGAGCAGTTCTTC. This encodes CASRDSGHDEQFF.